Listed here are 26 T cell receptor beta chains from one sample, sequenced in a study of blood T cell repertoires in COVID-19 (dated by TCRdb to 2018 to 2021). Libraries were constructed by the immunoSEQ multiplex PCR assay. TCRdb holds this immuneACCESS table with in-frame rearrangements only. Some clones are missing; in checked studies, unresolved V genes explain under half, and the rest has no known cause. The sample table shows about 260,000 clones, and about nine tenths are seen once. Jointly, the top ten make up 4% of the sample. Sequenced input: peripheral blood. The receptors originated from a man between 60 and 75 years old who had recovered from COVID-19.

The chain combines TRBV18 with TRBJ1-1; TRBD1 agrees at 9 bases. Germline V gene lookup returns CDR1 KGHSH and CDR2 LQKENI. V shed 3 bases and J 3 bases; nucleotides not matched to a gene: 20. CDR3 length: 20 amino acids. The CDR3 protein is CASSPVKFRRRTGDDTEAFF. The CDR3 nucleotides read TGTGCCAGCTCACCCGTAAAGTTCCGGCGCAGGACAGGGGACGACACTGAAGCTTTCTTT. Full variable domain (outside the CDR3, taken from reference TRBV18 and TRBJ1-1): NAGVMQNPRHLVRRRGQEARLRCSPMKGHSHVYWYRQLPEEGLKFMVYLQKENIIDESGMPKERFSAEFPKEGPSILRIQQVVRGDSAAYFCASSPVKFRRRTGDDTEAFFGQGTRLTVV.

This sequence joins TRBV6-1 and TRBJ1-4; D gene ambiguous. Trimming left V 3 bases short and J 6 bases short, with 11 bases between. The CDR3 is 14 amino acids. CDR1 and CDR2 (germline): MNHNS, SASEGT. The CDR3 protein is CASSERRLDEKLFF. As DNA, the CDR3 is TGTGCCAGCAGTGAGCGGCGGCTGGATGAAAAACTGTTTTTT.

V is TRBV19 and J is TRBJ2-7; 10 nucleotides match TRBD1. V shed 3 bases and J 3 bases; nucleotides not matched to a gene: 8. Germline V gene sequence: CDR1 LNHDA, CDR2 SQIVND (reference sequence). The CDR3 spans 16 residues. The CDR3 spells CASSIHRQGALYEQYF. CDR3 nucleotides: TGTGCCAGTAGTATCCACCGACAGGGGGCGCTCTACGAGCAGTACTTC.

The genes are TRBV11-3 and TRBJ2-1; TRBD2 aligns across 9 bases. The CDR3 spans 15 residues. Germline V gene sequence: CDR1 SGHNT, CDR2 YENEEA. The trim removed 5 bases at V and 5 bases at J, leaving 7 bases unmatched. The chain's CDR3 is CASSHSGGYNNEQFF. The CDR3 DNA is TGTGCCAGCAGCCACAGCGGGGGGTACAACAATGAGCAGTTCTTC.

The chain joins TRBV7-2 to TRBJ2-1; D possibly corresponds to TRBD2 (6 bases). Germline V gene data show CDR1 as SGHTA and CDR2 as FQGNSA. V shed 2 bases and J shed 0 bases, with 11 bases lying between them. This CDR3 has 16 amino acids. The CDR3, as DNA: TGTGCCAGCAGCTTAAACGCGGGGAGCTCCTACAATGAGCAGTTCTTC. Residues: CASSLNAGSSYNEQFF. The whole variable domain, filled in from reference TRBV7-2 and TRBJ2-1, reads GAGVSQSPSNKVTEKGKDVELRCDPISGHTALYWYRQSLGQGLEFLIYFQGNSAPDKSGLPSDRFSAERTGGSVSTLTIQRTQQEDSAVYLCASSLNAGSSYNEQFFGPGTRLTVL.

The rearrangement links TRBV3-1 (or the pseudogene TRBV3-2) to TRBJ1-2, with a tentative D call TRBD1 (5 bases). This CDR3 spans 15 amino acids. The germline gives CDR1 LGHDT, CDR2 YNNKEL (reference sequence). V was shortened by 0 bases and J by 2 bases, with 10 bases between the two germline ends. The CDR3 bases are TGTGCCAGCAGCCAAGAGGCAGGGCGGAACTATGGCTACACCTTC. As protein: CASSQEAGRNYGYTF.

The chain joins TRBV11-2 to TRBJ2-7; 10 nucleotides line up with TRBD1. Looked up from germline, CDR1 is SGHAT and CDR2 is FQNNGV. The junction had 8 bases not matched to a gene; V was cut back by 5 bases and J by 4 bases. The CDR3 runs 15 residues. The CDR3 loop reads CASSPTGTGAYEQYF. The CDR3 DNA reads TGTGCCAGCAGCCCAACCGGGACAGGGGCGTACGAGCAGTACTTC.

The chain combines TRBV27 with TRBJ2-3; no definite D call. This CDR3 is 13 amino acids long. Germline V gives CDR1 MNHEY, CDR2 SMNVEV (reference sequence). Deletions cut 3 bases from V and 9 bases from J, with 13 bases between. The CDR3 is CASSLRTTTTQYF. The CDR3 coding sequence is TGTGCCAGCAGTTTGAGAACCACCACCACGCAGTATTTT.

This clone occurred once. The chain joins TRBV20-1 to TRBJ2-3, with D possibly being TRBD2 (6 bases). V lost 1 base and J lost 13, with 12 bases in between. The CDR3 extends over 11 amino acids. CDR1 and CDR2 from the germline V gene are DFQATT and SNEGSKA (reference sequence). The CDR3 here is CSARVGGPKYF. In DNA, the CDR3 is TGCAGTGCTAGAGTGGGGGGTCCGAAGTATTTT.

The chain is built from TRBV9 and TRBJ1-2; 10 nucleotides match TRBD1. Per germline, CDR1 SGDLS and CDR2 YYNGEE. This CDR3 spans 16 amino acids. Trimming took 3 bases from V and 3 from J; bases not matched to a gene: 8. The CDR3 spells CASSAPPGQGHYGYTF. The CDR3 DNA follows: TGTGCCAGCAGCGCGCCTCCGGGACAGGGGCACTATGGCTACACCTTC.

This clone was recorded a few times. The DNA for the CDR3 is TGTGCCAGCTCACCGGGGGGGACGAGGCCCCAGCATTTT. This translates into CASSPGGTRPQHF. V gene TRBV18 combines with J gene TRBJ1-5, with D possibly matching TRBD1 (5 bases). The CDR3 is 13 amino acids. Germline V CDR1 and CDR2: KGHSH, LQKENI. The V and J ends lost 3 bases and 9 bases respectively, with 12 bases between them. Full variable domain (rest looked up from reference TRBV18 and TRBJ1-5): NAGVMQNPRHLVRRRGQEARLRCSPMKGHSHVYWYRQLPEEGLKFMVYLQKENIIDESGMPKERFSAEFPKEGPSILRIQQVVRGDSAAYFCASSPGGTRPQHFGDGTRLSIL.

The chain employs TRBV29-1 and TRBJ1-6; the match to TRBD1 covers 10 bases. Losses at the gene ends were 4 bases for V and 8 bases for J; bases not matched to a gene: 5. Per the germline V gene, CDR1 is SQVTM and CDR2 is ANQGSEA. The CDR3 has 14 amino acids. In nucleotides, the CDR3 is TGCAGCGTTGGGTTAGGGACAGGGGATTCACCCCTCCACTTT. It is translated as CSVGLGTGDSPLHF. The variable domain in full, with the rest retrieved from reference TRBV29-1 and TRBJ1-6, is SAVISQKPSRDICQRGTSLTIQCQVDSQVTMMFWYRQQPGQSLTLIATANQGSEATYESGFVIDKFPISRPNLTFSTLTVSNMSPEDSSIYLCSVGLGTGDSPLHFGNGTRLTVT.

V gene TRBV10-3 combines with J gene TRBJ2-3; 9 bases agree with TRBD2. Unmatched junction bases numbered 3, after V lost 4 bases and J lost 4 bases. This CDR3 is 14 amino acids long. From germline, CDR1 is ENHRY and CDR2 SYGVKD. The CDR3 bases are TGTGCCATCAGTGGGGGACTAGCCCCAGATACGCAGTATTTT. Amino acid sequence: CAISGGLAPDTQYF.

A few counts support this clone. The chain joins TRBV7-9 to TRBJ2-5, with a possible D match to TRBD1 (5 bases). V lost 1 base, J lost 4 bases, and 10 bases lay in between. The CDR3 contains 14 residues. Germline values: CDR1 SEHNR, CDR2 FQNEAQ (reference sequence). In DNA, the CDR3 is TGTGCCAGCAGCTTAGGGGGCGTCCCAGAGACCCAGTACTTC. Its translation: CASSLGGVPETQYF.

The chain is built from TRBV15 and TRBJ2-2, with 10 positions matching TRBD1. Germline CDR1 LNHNV, CDR2 YYDKDF (reference sequence). V was pared by 8 bases and J by 5 bases, with 14 bases of the junction left unmatched. The CDR3 is 17 amino acids. The CDR3 DNA follows: TGTGCCACCCCCTCGGGGACGGGACAGGGGCCGACCGGGGAGCTGTTTTTT. Its translation: CATPSGTGQGPTGELFF.

The CDR3 loop reads CASGGGAYADTQYF. Here the CDR3 DNA reads TGTGCTAGTGGAGGGGGCGCGTATGCCGATACGCAGTATTTT. This chain connects TRBV12-5 to TRBJ2-3; 7 nucleotides agree with TRBD1. This CDR3 spans 14 amino acids. The V and J ends lost 6 bases and 6 bases, in that order; junction bases with no gene match: 9. CDR1 and CDR2 from the germline V gene are LGHNT and FRNRAP.

This chain joins TRBV5-6 and TRBJ2-7, with 8 positions matching TRBD2. V trimming: 4 bases; J trimming: 2 bases; junction bases outside the gene matches: 5. Germline CDR1 and CDR2: SGHDT and YYEEEE. The CDR3 totals 14 residues. DNA for the CDR3: TGTGCCAGCAGCCGACGGGGGGGCGCCTACGAGCAGTACTTC. Translation gives CASSRRGGAYEQYF.

This chain links TRBV29-1 with TRBJ1-2; 7 bases map to TRBD1. The V gene's germline CDR1 is SQVTM and CDR2 ANQGSEA. CDR3 length: 14 amino acids. V shed 6 bases, J shed 3 bases, and the junction held 10 bases outside the gene matches. The CDR3 loop is CSVLPGQRHYGYTF. The CDR3 DNA sequence: TGCAGCGTACTACCGGGACAGAGGCACTATGGCTACACCTTC.

The chain carries TRBV9 and TRBJ2-2, with D perhaps TRBD2 (7 bases). Deletions cut 7 bases from V and 3 bases from J, with 19 bases between. CDR1 SGDLS and CDR2 YYNGEE come from the germline V gene. The CDR3 spans 16 residues. CDR3 nucleotide sequence: TGTGCCAGCGGACCTGGAGGGGGGGCGCACACCGGGGAGCTGTTTTTT. Residues: CASGPGGGAHTGELFF.

V gene TRBV5-8 combines with J gene TRBJ1-2; D possibly corresponds to TRBD1 (6 bases). The CDR3 runs 13 residues. V was pared by 6 bases and J by 8 bases, with 17 bases between. CDR1 is SGHTS, CDR2 YDEGEE, per germline. For the CDR3, the DNA is TGTGCCAGCACCCCCAGGGGATTGTTGGGCTACACCTTC. Translating it yields CASTPRGLLGYTF.

V and J are TRBV7-7 and TRBJ2-2; perhaps TRBD1 as D (6 bases). The germline gives CDR1 SSHAT, CDR2 FNYEAQ (reference sequence). The CDR3 has 16 amino acids. Trimming pared 4 bases from V and 4 bases from J, leaving 16 bases between. The CDR3 nucleotides read TGTGCCAGCAGCTCATCCAGGACAGCCGGCACCGGGGAGCTGTTTTTT. This sequence encodes CASSSSRTAGTGELFF.

The V call is TRBV7-9, the J call TRBJ2-7, with D possibly TRBD1 on 5 matching bases. The CDR3 is 15 amino acids. Germline loops: CDR1 SEHNR, CDR2 FQNEAQ (reference sequence). The V gene lost 1 base and the J gene lost 3 bases, with 13 bases spanning the gap. The CDR3 here is CASSLVGQRGYEQYF. The CDR3 DNA reads as TGTGCCAGCAGCTTAGTAGGACAACGAGGCTACGAGCAGTACTTC.

J is TRBJ2-7 and V is TRBV29-1; 15 bases are shared with TRBD2. CDR3 length: 13 residues. Unmatched junction bases numbered 3, after V lost 6 bases and J lost 6 bases. Germline CDR1 reads SQVTM; CDR2 reads ANQGSEA. The CDR3 DNA reads as TGCAGCGTCCAGGGACTAGCGGGGGGCGAGCAGTACTTC. It encodes CSVQGLAGGEQYF.

A remark on this clone: This sample also contains other DNA sequences that code for the same CDR3. This chain connects TRBV25-1 to TRBJ2-7; D may be TRBD1 (8 bases). Trimming removed 8 bases from V and 7 bases from J, with 18 bases in between. Per germline, CDR1 MGHDK and CDR2 SYGVNS. The CDR3 sequence is 13 residues long. CDR3 DNA: TGTGCCAGCCGATTCGGACAGGGAGGGGAGCAGTACTTC. It yields the protein CASRFGQGGEQYF.

The gene calls are TRBV5-1 and TRBJ1-2, with a weak D call TRBD1 (6 bases). Germline CDR1 is SGHRS and CDR2 is YFSETQ. This CDR3 is built from 15 residues. Trimming left V 3 bases short and J 7 bases short, with 19 bases between. CDR3 DNA sequence: TGCGCCAGCAGCTCCCGCCGGGACATCGTAGGTGGCTACACCTTC. Translation: CASSSRRDIVGGYTF. Supplemented by reference TRBV5-1 and TRBJ1-2, the full variable domain reads KAGVTQTPRYLIKTRGQQVTLSCSPISGHRSVSWYQQTPGQGLQFLFEYFSETQRNKGNFPGRFSGRQFSNSRSEMNVSTLELGDSALYLCASSSRRDIVGGYTFGSGTRLTVV.

This clone was seen only a few times. The V call is TRBV28, the J call TRBJ1-2; D might be TRBD1 (5 bases). The CDR3 is 14 amino acids. The V end lost 2 bases, the J end lost 2 bases, and 9 bases lay between the germline ends. Germline V CDR1 and CDR2: MDHEN, SYDVKM. CDR3 in amino acids: CASSLGRANYGYTF. In nucleotides, the CDR3 is TGTGCCAGCAGTTTAGGCAGGGCAAACTATGGCTACACCTTC.